The clone carrying this TCR beta chain appeared many times. The antigen remains unidentified. This sample is part of a study of metastatic and nonmetastatic thyroid tumors. Study context: Repertoire comparisons spanned blood and tumor or nodule tissue from malignant and benign thyroid patients. Study results and limitations: Malignant thyroid tumors reportedly exceeded benign nodules significantly in TCR beta diversity, with the difference appearing in blood and tumor.

There were no patients who had received any treatment before thyroid surgery. Original handling: The authors used CDR3 differences across clinicopathological groups to build a distant-metastasis classifier for papillary thyroid cancer. TCRdb reprocessed the PCR reads using MiXCR. The V and J calls and clone size are TCRdb's, not the authors'. The sample carries 50,000 or so clones, approximately 15% recorded once. V gave up 6 bases and J gave up 5 bases, with 10 bases separating them. Germline CDR1 reads KGHSH; CDR2 reads LQKENI. The CDR3 runs to 13 residues. The source material was blood. The sequence was obtained from a female donor with papillary thyroid cancer or a benign thyroid nodule (not recorded which). Some clones in this sample may be carry-over from other donors' samples. The V and J genes are TRBV18 and TRBJ1-4; no firm D call. In DNA form, the CDR3 reads TGTGCCAGCTCTTCTACCAAAAATGAAAAACTGTTTTTT. Translation: CASSSTKNEKLFF.